This T cell receptor beta chain stems from a study of CD8+ T cells in alopecia areata. General observations from the study: Lesional scalp, especially alopecia totalis/universalis, showed higher clonality than normal scalp. TCRs were shared less clearly across patients than in mice, possibly for HLA-related reasons.

Sorting of CD4+ cells into CD25+CD127- cells (for roughly 5 patients) was performed. Collection of lesional scalp punch biopsies and peripheral blood was performed in alopecia areata patients. From PBMCs, CD4+ and CD8+ T cells were sorted. Details on this clone: What it binds is not known.

Sequencing relied on a cDNA template that was reverse transcribed from extracted RNA. Data came from immunoSEQ multiplex PCR; TCRdb stores just in-frame clones and leaves some out. The sample yields 6,000 to 8,500 clones, 71% seen once. The CDR3 loop spans 13 amino acids. Germline V gene sequence: CDR1 WSHSY, CDR2 SAAADI. The specimen was CD4+ Tregs sorted from blood. The TCR originated in a human donor with alopecia areata. The genes are TRBV10-2 and TRBJ2-5; TRBD1 is a possible D gene (5 bases). The DNA end lines up better with TRBJ2-7; the J call may be wrong. The CDR3 is CASKTTAGYEQYF. CDR3 in DNA: TGCGCCAGTAAGACGACAGCTGGTTACGAGCAGTACTTC.